This TCR beta chain was sequenced for a study of T cells after yellow fever vaccination. MiXCR, applied by TCRdb to the 5' RACE reads, yields one record per CDR3 protein. The profile shows more than 350,000 distinct CDR3 sequences, around 10% of them singletons. J gave up 5 bases and V 4 bases, and 5 bases lay outside the gene matches. The CDR3 spans 14 residues. Germline values: CDR1 DFQATT, CDR2 SNEGSKA (reference sequence). The table lists this clonotype with a few counts. What it binds is unknown. Study-wide results and limits: At 96% for CD4 and 88% for CD8, most primary-vaccination clones showed up again after the booster.

This sequence was found in a man aged 18 to 30 who received the YFV17D yellow fever vaccine. This material consisted of PBMCs, taken on the day of the first yellow fever vaccination. The gene calls are TRBV20-1 and TRBJ2-2; TRBD1 matches at 9 bases. The CDR3 loop is CSAIRQGGTGELFF. The CDR3 DNA reads as TGCAGTGCTATTAGACAGGGGGGGACCGGGGAGCTGTTTTTT.